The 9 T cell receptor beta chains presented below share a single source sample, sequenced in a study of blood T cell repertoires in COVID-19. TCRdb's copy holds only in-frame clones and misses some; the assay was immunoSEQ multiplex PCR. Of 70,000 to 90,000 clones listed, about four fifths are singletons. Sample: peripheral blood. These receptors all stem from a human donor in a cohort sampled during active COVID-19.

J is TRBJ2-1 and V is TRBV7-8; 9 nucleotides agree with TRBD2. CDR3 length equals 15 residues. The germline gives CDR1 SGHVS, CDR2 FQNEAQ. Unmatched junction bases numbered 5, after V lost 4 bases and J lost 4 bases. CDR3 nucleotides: TGTGCCAGCAGCTCAACTAGCGGGTTATACAATGAGCAGTTCTTC. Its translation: CASSSTSGLYNEQFF.

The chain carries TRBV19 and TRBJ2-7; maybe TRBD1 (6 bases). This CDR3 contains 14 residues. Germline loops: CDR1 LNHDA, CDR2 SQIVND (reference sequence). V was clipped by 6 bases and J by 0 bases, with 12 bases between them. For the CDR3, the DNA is TGTGCCAGTAGGACAACAGGGAGCTCCTACGAGCAGTACTTC. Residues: CASRTTGSSYEQYF.

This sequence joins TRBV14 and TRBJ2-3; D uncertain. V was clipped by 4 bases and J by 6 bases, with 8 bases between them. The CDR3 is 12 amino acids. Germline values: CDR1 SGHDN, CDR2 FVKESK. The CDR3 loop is CASSLVTDTQYF. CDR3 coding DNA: TGTGCCAGCAGCCTAGTCACCGATACGCAGTATTTT.

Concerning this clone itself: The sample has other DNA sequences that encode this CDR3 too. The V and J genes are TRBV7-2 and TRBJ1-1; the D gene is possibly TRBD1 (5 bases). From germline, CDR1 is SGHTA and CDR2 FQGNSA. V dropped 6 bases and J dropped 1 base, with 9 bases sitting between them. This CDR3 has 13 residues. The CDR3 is CASRLDRNTEAFF. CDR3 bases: TGTGCCAGCAGACTCGACAGGAACACTGAAGCTTTCTTT.

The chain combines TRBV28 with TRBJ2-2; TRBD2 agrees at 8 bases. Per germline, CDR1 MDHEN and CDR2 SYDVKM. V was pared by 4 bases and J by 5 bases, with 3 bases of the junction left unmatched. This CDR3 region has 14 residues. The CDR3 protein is CASSSSGGTGELFF. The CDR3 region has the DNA TGTGCCAGCAGTTCGAGCGGGGGAACCGGGGAGCTGTTTTTT.

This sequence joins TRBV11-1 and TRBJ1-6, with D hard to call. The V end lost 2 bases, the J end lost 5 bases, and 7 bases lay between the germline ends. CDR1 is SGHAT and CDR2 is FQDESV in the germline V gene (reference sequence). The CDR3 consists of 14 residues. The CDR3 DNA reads TGTGCCAGCAGCTTACTCCCGGATAATTCACCCCTCCACTTT. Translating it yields CASSLLPDNSPLHF.

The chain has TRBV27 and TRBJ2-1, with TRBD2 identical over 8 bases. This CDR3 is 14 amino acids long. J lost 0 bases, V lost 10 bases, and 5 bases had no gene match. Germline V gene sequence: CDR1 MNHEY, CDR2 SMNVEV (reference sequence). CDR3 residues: CATLSGISYNEQFF. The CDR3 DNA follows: TGTGCCACCCTTAGCGGGATCTCCTACAATGAGCAGTTCTTC.

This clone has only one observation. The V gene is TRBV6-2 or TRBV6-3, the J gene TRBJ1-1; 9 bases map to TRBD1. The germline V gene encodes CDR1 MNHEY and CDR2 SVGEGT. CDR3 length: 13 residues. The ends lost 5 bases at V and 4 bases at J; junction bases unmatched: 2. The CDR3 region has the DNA TGTGCCAGCAGTCGGACAGGGGCCACTGAAGCTTTCTTT. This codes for CASSRTGATEAFF.

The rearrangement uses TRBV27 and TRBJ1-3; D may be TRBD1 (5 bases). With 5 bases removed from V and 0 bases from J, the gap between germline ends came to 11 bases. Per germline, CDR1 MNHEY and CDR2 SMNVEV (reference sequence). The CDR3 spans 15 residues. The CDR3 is CASSQGLNSGNTIYF. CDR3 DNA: TGTGCCAGCAGTCAGGGACTCAACTCTGGAAACACCATATATTTT.